This T cell receptor (beta chain) was recovered during a study of blood T cell repertoires in COVID-19. Study context: PBMCs, B-cell-depleted T cells, or T cells were the source of the cDNA or gDNA that made up the material.

Assay used: immunoSEQ multiplex PCR; TCRdb lists only in-frame clones, some missing. The sample has 210,000 or so clones, roughly 81% seen once. The CDR3 is 13 amino acids. V lost 0 bases and J lost 4, with 6 bases in between. Germline V lookup: CDR1 SGHNT, CDR2 YENEEA. The chain joins TRBV11-3 to TRBJ1-1; TRBD1 is a possible D gene (5 bases). This clonotype was obtained from a woman between 65 and 79 years old with active or convalescent COVID-19. Material: peripheral blood. For the CDR3, the DNA is TGTGCCAGCAGCTTAGATCAGGGCACTGAAGCTTTCTTT. It specifies CASSLDQGTEAFF.